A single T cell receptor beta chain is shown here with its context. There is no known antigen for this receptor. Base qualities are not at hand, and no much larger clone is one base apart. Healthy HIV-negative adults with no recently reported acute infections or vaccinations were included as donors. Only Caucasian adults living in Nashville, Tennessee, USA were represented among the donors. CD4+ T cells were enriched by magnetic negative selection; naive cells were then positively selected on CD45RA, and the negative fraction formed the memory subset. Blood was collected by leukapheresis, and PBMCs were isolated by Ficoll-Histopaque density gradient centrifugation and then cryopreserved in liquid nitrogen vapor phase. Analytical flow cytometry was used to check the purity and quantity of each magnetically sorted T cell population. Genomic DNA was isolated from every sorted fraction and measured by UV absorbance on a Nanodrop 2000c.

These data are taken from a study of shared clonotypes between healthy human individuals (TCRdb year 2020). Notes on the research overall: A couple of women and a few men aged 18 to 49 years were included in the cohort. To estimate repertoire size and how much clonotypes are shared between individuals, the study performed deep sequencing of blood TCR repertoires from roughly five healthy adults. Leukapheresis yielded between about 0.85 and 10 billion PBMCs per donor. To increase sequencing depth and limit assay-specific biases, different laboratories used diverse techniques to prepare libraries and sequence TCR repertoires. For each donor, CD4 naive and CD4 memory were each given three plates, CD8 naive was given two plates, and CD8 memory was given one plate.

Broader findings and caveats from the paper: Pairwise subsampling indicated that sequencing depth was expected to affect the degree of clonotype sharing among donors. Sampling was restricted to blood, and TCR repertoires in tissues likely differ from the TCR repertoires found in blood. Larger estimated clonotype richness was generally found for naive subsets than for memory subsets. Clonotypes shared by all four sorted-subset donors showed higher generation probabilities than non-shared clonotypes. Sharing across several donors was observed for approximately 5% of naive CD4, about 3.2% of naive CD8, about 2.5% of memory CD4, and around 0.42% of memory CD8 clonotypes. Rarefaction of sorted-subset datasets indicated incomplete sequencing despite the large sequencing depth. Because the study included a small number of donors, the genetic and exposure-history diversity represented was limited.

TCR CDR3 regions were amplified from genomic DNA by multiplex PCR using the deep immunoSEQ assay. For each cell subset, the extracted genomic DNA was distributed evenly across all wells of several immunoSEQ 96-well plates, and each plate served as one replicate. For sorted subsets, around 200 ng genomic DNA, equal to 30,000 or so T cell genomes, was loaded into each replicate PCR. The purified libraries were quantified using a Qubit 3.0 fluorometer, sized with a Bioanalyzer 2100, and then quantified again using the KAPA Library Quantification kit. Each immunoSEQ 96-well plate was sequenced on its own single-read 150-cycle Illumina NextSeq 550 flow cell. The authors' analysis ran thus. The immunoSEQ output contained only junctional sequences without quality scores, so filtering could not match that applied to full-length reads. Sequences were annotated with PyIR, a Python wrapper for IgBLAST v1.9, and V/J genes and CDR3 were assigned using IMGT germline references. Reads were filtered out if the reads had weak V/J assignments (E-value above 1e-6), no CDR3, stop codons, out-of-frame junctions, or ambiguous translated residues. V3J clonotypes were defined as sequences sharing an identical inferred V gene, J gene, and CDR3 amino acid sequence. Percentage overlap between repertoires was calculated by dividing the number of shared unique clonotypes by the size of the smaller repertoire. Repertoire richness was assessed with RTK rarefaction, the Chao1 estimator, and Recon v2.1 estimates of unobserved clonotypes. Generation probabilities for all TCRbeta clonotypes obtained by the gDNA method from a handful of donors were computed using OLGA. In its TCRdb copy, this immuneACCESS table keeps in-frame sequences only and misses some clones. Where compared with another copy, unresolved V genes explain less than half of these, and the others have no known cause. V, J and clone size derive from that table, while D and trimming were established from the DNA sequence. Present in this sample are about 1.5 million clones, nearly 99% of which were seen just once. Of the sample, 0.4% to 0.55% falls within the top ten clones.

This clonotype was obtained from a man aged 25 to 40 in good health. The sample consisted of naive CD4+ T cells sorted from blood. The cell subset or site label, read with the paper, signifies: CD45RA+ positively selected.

CDR3 sequence: CASSFRLAGDIGANVLTF. Read as DNA, the sequence is TGTGCCAGCAGCTTCCGACTAGCGGGAGATATTGGGGCCAACGTCCTGACTTTC. The V and J genes are TRBV7-9 and TRBJ2-6, with 12 bases matching TRBD2. Reading from cysteine to phenylalanine, the CDR3 counts 18 amino acids. CDR3 DNA is the only sequence kept; it has 54 bases, read in frame from the first base. The germline V gene (reference sequence) supplies CDR1 SEHNR and CDR2 FQNEAQ. Unmatched junction bases come to 6, with V trimmed by 3 bases and J by 3 bases.